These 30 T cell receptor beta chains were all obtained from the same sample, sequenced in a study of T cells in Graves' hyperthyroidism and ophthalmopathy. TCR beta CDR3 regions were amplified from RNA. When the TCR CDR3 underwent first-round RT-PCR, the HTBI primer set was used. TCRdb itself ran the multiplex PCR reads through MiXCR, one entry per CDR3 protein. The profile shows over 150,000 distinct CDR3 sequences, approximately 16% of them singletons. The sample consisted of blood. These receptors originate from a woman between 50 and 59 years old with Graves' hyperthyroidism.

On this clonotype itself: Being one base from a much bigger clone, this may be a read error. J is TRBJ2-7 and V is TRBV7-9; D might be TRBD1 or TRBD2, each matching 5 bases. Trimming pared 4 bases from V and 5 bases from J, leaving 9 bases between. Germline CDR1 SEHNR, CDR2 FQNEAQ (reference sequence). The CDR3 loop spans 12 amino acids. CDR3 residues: CASSSEGHEQYF. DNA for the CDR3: TGTGCCAGCAGCTCCGAGGGACACGAGCAGTACTTC. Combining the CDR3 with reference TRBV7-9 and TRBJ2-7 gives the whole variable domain DTGVSQNPRHKITKRGQNVTFRCDPISEHNRLYWYRQTLGQGPEFLTYFQNEAQLEKSRLLSDRFSAERPKGSFSTLEIQRTEQGDSAMYLCASSSEGHEQYFGPGTRLTVT.

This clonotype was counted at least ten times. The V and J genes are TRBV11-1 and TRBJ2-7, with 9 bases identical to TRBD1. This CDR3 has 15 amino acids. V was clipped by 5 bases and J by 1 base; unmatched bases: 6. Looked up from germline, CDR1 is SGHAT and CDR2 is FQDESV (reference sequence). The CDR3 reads CASSTTGTGSYEQYF. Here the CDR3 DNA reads TGTGCCAGCAGCACAACCGGGACAGGGTCCTACGAGCAGTACTTC.

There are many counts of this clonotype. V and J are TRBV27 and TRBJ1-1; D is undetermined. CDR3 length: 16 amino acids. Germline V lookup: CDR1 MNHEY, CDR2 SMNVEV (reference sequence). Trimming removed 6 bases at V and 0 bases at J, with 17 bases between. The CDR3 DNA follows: TGTGCCAGCAGACTCGGAGGACTGTCCATGAACACTGAAGCTTTCTTT. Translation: CASRLGGLSMNTEAFF.

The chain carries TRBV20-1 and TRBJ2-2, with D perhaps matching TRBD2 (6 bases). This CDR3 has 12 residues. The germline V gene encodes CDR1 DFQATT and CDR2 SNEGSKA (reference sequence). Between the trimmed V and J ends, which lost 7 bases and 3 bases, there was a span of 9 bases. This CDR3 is CSGASDTGELFF. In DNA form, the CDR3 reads TGCAGTGGGGCTAGCGACACCGGGGAGCTGTTTTTT.

The CDR3 here is CASSPERGERADTQYF. For the CDR3, the DNA is TGTGCCAGCAGCCCTGAAAGGGGGGAGCGTGCAGATACGCAGTATTTT. The rearrangement uses TRBV7-2 and TRBJ2-3; D tentatively reads TRBD1 or TRBD2 (6 bases each). Germline lookup yields CDR1 SGHTA and CDR2 FQGNSA. CDR3 length: 16 amino acids. V lost 5 bases to trimming and J lost 4 bases, with 19 bases between them.

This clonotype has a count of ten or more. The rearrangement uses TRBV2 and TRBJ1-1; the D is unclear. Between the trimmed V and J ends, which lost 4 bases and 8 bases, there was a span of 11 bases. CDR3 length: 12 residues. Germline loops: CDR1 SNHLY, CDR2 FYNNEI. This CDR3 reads CASSGDFTEAFF. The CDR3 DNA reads TGTGCCAGCAGTGGGGATTTTACGGAAGCTTTCTTT.

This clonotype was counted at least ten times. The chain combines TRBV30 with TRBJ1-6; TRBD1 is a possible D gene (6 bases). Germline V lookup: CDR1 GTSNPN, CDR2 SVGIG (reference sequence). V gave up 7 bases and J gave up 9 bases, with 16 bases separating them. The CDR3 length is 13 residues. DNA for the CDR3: TGTGCCTTGAACGGACAGCCAAGTTCACCCCTCCACTTT. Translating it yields CALNGQPSSPLHF.

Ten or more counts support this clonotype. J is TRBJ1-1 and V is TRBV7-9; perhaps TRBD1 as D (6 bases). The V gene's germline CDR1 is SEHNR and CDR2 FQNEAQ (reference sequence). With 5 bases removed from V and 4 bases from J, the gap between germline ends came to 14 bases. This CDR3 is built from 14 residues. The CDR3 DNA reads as TGTGCCAGCAGCCCCTACAGGGAAAGCACTGAAGCTTTCTTT. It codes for CASSPYRESTEAFF.

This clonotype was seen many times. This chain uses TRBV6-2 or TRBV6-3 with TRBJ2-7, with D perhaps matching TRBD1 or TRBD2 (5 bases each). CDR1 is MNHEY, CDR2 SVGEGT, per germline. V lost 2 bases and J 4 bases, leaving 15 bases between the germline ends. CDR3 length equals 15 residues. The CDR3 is CASSYRTSGGYEQYF. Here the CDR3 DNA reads TGTGCCAGCAGTTACCGCACTAGTGGGGGTTACGAGCAGTACTTC.

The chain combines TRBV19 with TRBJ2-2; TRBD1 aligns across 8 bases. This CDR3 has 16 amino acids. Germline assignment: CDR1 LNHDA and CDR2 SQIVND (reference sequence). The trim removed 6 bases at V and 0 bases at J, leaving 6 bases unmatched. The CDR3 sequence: CASRGDRIANTGELFF. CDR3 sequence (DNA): TGTGCCAGTAGGGGGGACAGGATTGCGAACACCGGGGAGCTGTTTTTT.

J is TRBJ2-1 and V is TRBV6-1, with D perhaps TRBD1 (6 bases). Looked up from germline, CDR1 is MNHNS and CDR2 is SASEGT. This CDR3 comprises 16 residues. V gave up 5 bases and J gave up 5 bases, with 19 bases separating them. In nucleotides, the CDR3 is TGTGCCAGCAGTAACTATGTCAGGGACAAGAACAATGAGCAGTTCTTC. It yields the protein CASSNYVRDKNNEQFF.

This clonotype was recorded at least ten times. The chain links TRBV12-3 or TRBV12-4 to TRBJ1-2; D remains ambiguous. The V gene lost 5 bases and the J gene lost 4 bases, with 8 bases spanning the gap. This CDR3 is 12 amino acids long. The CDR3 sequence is CASSLGSYGYTF. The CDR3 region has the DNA TGTGCCAGCAGTCTGGGGAGCTATGGCTACACCTTC.

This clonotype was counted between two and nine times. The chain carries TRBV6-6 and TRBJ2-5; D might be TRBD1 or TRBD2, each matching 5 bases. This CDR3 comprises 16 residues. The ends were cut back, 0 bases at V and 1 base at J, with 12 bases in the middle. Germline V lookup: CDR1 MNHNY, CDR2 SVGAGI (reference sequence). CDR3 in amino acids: CASSYSSGPPQETQYF. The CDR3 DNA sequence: TGTGCCAGCAGTTACTCGTCGGGACCCCCCCAAGAGACCCAGTACTTC.

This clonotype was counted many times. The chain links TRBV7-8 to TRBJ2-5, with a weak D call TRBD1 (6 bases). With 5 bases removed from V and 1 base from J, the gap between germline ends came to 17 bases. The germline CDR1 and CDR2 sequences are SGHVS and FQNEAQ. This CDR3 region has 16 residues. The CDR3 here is CASSLVGRQAQETQYF. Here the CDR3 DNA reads TGTGCCAGCAGCCTCGTGGGCCGACAGGCCCAAGAGACCCAGTACTTC.

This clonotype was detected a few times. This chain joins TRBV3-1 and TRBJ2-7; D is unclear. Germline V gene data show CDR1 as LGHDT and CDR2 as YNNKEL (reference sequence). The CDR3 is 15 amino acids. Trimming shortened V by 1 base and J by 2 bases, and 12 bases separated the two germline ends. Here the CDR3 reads CASSQAGPTTYEQYF. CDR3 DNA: TGTGCCAGCAGCCAAGCGGGCCCGACAACCTACGAGCAGTACTTC.

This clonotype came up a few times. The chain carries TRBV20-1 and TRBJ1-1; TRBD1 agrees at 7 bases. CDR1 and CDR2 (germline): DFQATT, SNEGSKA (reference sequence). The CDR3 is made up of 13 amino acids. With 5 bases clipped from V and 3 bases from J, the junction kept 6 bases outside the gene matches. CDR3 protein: CSAEGARDTEAFF. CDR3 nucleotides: TGCAGTGCTGAGGGGGCGCGGGACACTGAAGCTTTCTTT.

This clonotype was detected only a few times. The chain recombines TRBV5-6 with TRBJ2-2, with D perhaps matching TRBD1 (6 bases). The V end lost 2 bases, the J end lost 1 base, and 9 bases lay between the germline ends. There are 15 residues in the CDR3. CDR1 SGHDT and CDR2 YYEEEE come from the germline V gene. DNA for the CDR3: TGTGCCAGCAGCTTCACAGGGCAGAACACCGGGGAGCTGTTTTTT. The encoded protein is CASSFTGQNTGELFF. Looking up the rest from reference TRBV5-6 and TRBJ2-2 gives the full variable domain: DAGVTQSPTHLIKTRGQQVTLRCSPKSGHDTVSWYQQALGQGPQFIFQYYEEEERQRGNFPDRFSGHQFPNYSSELNVNALLLGDSALYLCASSFTGQNTGELFFGEGSRLTVL.

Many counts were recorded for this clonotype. The CDR3 region is CASSPTGSNYGYTF. Written as DNA, the CDR3 is TGTGCCAGCAGTCCCACAGGTTCCAACTATGGCTACACCTTC. The rearrangement joins TRBV27 to TRBJ1-2; a possible D gene is TRBD1 (5 bases). With 5 bases removed from V and 2 bases from J, the gap between germline ends came to 12 bases. Germline CDR1 and CDR2: MNHEY and SMNVEV (reference sequence). The CDR3 extends over 14 amino acids.

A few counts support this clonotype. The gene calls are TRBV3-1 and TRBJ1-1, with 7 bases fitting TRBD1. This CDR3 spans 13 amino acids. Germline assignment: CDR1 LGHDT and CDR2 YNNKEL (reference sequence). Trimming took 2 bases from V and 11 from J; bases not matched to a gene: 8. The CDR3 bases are TGTGCCAGCAGCCAAAGTTTGACCAGGGGGGCTTTCTTT. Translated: CASSQSLTRGAFF. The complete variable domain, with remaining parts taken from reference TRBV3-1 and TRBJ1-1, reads DTAVSQTPKYLVTQMGNDKSIKCEQNLGHDTMYWYKQDSKKFLKIMFSYNNKELIINETVPNRFSPKSPDKAHLNLHINSLELGDSAVYFCASSQSLTRGAFFGQGTRLTVV.

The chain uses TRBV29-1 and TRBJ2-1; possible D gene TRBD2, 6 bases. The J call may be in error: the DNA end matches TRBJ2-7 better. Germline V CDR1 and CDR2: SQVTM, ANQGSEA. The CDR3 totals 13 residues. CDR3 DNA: TGCAGCGTTGCACTAGCCTTATACAATGAGCAGTACTTC. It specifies CSVALALYNEQYF.

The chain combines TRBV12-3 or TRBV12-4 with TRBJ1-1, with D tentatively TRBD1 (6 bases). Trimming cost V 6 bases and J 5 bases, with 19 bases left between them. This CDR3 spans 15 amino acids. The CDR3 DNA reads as TGTGCCAGCAGGGGGAGAGGGGGGATCCAAACTGAAGCTTTCTTT. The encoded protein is CASRGRGGIQTEAFF.

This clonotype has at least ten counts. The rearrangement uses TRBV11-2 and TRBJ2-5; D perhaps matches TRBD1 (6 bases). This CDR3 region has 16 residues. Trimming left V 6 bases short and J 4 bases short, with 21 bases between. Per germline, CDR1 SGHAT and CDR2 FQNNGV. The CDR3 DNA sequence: TGTGCCAGCAGTCGGGGTGGGGGCTCAGGGAGAGAGACCCAGTACTTC. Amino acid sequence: CASSRGGGSGRETQYF.

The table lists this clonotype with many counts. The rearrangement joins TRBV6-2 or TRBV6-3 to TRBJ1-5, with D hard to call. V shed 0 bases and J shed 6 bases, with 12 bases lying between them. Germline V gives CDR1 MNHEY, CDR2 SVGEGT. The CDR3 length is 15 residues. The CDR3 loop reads CASSYSGLVIQPQHF. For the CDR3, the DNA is TGTGCCAGCAGTTACTCGGGTCTGGTTATTCAGCCCCAGCATTTT.

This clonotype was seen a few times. CDR3 DNA: TGCGCCAGCAGCCAAACTCAGATACGGACTAGCGGGAGTGTCGGGGAGCTGTTTTTT. It codes for CASSQTQIRTSGSVGELFF. This chain links TRBV4-1 with TRBJ2-2; 13 bases align to TRBD2. V gave up 2 bases and J gave up 7 bases; unmatched junction bases: 13. The CDR3 is made up of 19 amino acids. Germline CDR1 is MGHRA and CDR2 is YSYEKL.

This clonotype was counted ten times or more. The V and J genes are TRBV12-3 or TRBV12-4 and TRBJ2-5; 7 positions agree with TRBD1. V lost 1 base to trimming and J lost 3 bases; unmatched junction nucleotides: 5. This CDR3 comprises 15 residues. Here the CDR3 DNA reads TGTGCCAGCAGTTTAGGAGGGACAGCTAAAGAGACCCAGTACTTC. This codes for CASSLGGTAKETQYF.

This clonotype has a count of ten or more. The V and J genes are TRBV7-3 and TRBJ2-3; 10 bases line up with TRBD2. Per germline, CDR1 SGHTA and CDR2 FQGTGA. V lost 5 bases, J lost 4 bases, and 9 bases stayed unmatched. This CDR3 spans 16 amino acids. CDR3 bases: TGTGCCAGCAGCCTCGGGACTAGCGTTGGCGCAGATACGCAGTATTTT. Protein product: CASSLGTSVGADTQYF.

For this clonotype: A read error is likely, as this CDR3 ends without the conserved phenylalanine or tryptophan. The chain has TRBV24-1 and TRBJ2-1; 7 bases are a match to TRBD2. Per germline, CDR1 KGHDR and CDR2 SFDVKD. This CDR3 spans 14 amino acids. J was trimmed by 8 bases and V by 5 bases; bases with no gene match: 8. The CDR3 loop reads CATSVGGGIDEQFS. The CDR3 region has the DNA TGTGCCACCAGTGTCGGGGGAGGGATAGATGAGCAGTTCTCC.

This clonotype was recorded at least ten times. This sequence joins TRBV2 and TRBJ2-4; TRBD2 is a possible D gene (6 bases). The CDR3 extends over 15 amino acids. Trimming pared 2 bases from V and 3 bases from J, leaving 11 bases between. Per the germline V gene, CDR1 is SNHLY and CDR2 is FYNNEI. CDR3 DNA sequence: TGTGCCAGCAGTGAACCCCAGGGACTCAAAAACATTCAGTACTTC. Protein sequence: CASSEPQGLKNIQYF.

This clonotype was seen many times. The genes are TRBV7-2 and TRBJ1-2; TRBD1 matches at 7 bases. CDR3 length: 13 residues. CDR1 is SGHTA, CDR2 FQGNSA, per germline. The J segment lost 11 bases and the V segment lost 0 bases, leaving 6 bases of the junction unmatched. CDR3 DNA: TGTGCCAGCAGCTTAGCCAGGGGGATCGGGTACACCTTC. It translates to CASSLARGIGYTF.

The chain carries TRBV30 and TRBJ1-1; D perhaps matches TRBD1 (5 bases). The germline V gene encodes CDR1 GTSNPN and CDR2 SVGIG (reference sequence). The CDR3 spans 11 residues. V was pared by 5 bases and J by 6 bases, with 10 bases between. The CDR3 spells CAWGTVAEAFF. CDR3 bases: TGTGCCTGGGGGACGGTAGCTGAAGCTTTCTTT. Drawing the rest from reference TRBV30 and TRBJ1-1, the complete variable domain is SQTIHQWPATLVQPVGSPLSLECTVEGTSNPNLYWYRQAAGRGLQLLFYSVGIGQISSEVPQNLSASRPQDRQFILSSKKLLLSDSGFYLCAWGTVAEAFFGQGTRLTVV.